This passage covers 10 T cell receptor beta chains from one sample sequenced in a study of coeliac disease. Whole-study results and caveats: Active celiac intraepithelial and lamina propria samples had lower TRB and TRG clonality than control samples.

Their target antigens are unknown. Profiled with immunoSEQ multiplex PCR; TCRdb holds only in-frame clones, not every one. The table includes thousands of clones, around 62% detected once. The sequencing sample was made of lamina propria lymphocytes from the gut. These receptors all stem from a woman aged 18 to 35 with active celiac disease.

The V gene is TRBV6-1, the J gene TRBJ1-5; D possibly corresponds to TRBD1 (6 bases). The V and J ends lost 4 bases and 0 bases respectively, with 13 bases between them. The length of the CDR3 is 16 residues. Germline loops: CDR1 MNHNS, CDR2 SASEGT. CDR3 in DNA: TGTGCCAGCAGTGTCCGAAGGGGGAATAGCAATCAGCCCCAGCATTTT. It codes for CASSVRRGNSNQPQHF.

The rearrangement joins TRBV19 to TRBJ1-5; D may be TRBD1 (5 bases). The CDR3 loop spans 16 amino acids. Trimming took 7 bases from V and 0 from J, leaving 16 bases between them. Germline CDR1 and CDR2: LNHDA and SQIVND (reference sequence). CDR3 in amino acids: CASIPRGISSNQPQHF. The CDR3 region has the DNA TGTGCCAGTATCCCACGGGGGATTAGTAGCAATCAGCCCCAGCATTTT.

The chain carries TRBV5-1 and TRBJ1-6, with 8 bases lining up with TRBD1. After removal of 1 base from V and 7 bases from J, the junction contained 4 bases not matched to a gene. The CDR3 contains 15 residues. Germline CDR1 is SGHRS and CDR2 is YFSETQ. The CDR3 sequence is CASSLSAGGNSPLHF. Written as DNA, the CDR3 is TGCGCCAGCAGCTTGAGTGCAGGGGGCAATTCACCCCTCCACTTT.

This clone was detected once. CDR3 region: CASGTGRWKLFF. CDR3 coding DNA: TGTGCCAGCGGGACAGGGAGGTGGAAACTGTTTTTT. The chain joins TRBV28 to TRBJ1-4; 9 bases are a match to TRBD1. Germline assignment: CDR1 MDHEN and CDR2 SYDVKM. V shed 8 bases, J shed 11 bases, and the junction held 6 bases outside the gene matches. CDR3 length equals 12 residues.

The V gene is TRBV29-1, the J gene TRBJ1-1; TRBD1 is a possible D gene (5 bases). V was shortened by 5 bases and J by 3 bases, with 7 bases between the two germline ends. CDR1 is SQVTM and CDR2 is ANQGSEA in the germline V gene. The CDR3 loop spans 11 amino acids. CDR3 DNA: TGCAGCGTTAGGGGTCACACTGAAGCTTTCTTT. It encodes CSVRGHTEAFF.

The rearrangement joins TRBV19 to TRBJ2-1, with TRBD2 identical over 11 bases. CDR1 and CDR2 from the germline V gene are LNHDA and SQIVND (reference sequence). This CDR3 is built from 17 residues. J was trimmed by 3 bases and V by 4 bases; bases with no gene match: 8. This CDR3 reads CASSTTSGGRYYNEQFF. CDR3 DNA sequence: TGTGCCAGTAGTACAACTAGCGGGGGCAGGTACTACAATGAGCAGTTCTTC.

The chain combines TRBV4-1 with TRBJ2-7; D unresolved. The CDR3 contains 15 residues. V lost 0 bases to trimming and J lost 1 base, with 10 bases between them. The germline gives CDR1 MGHRA, CDR2 YSYEKL. CDR3 protein: CASSQDLAGSYEQYF. The CDR3 nucleotides read TGCGCCAGCAGCCAAGATTTGGCAGGTTCCTACGAGCAGTACTTC.

The count of this clone is one. The chain couples TRBV18 to TRBJ1-1; D uncertain. With 6 bases removed from V and 3 bases from J, the gap between germline ends came to 11 bases. In germline, CDR1 is KGHSH, CDR2 LQKENI. The CDR3 loop spans 13 amino acids. The CDR3 region is CASSPGVDTEAFF. The DNA of the CDR3 is TGTGCCAGCTCCCCGGGAGTGGACACTGAAGCTTTCTTT.

V and J are TRBV7-9 and TRBJ1-6; no clear D gene. Deletions cut 0 bases from V and 6 bases from J, with 15 bases between. The CDR3 contains 17 residues. Germline lookup yields CDR1 SEHNR and CDR2 FQNEAQ (reference sequence). CDR3 bases: TGTGCCAGCAGCTTAGCGCTTGGAGGAATAGGTAATTCACCCCTCCACTTT. Protein sequence: CASSLALGGIGNSPLHF.

The rearrangement links TRBV7-9 to TRBJ1-4; D remains unclear. Germline V CDR1 and CDR2: SEHNR, FQNEAQ (reference sequence). The V end lost 5 bases, the J end lost 11 bases, and 18 bases lay between the germline ends. The CDR3 is made up of 14 amino acids. CDR3 residues: CASSPDGTGPKLFF. The CDR3 nucleotides are TGTGCCAGCAGCCCCGACGGAACTGGGCCCAAACTGTTTTTT.